The sequence of this T cell receptor beta chain was determined in a study of blood T cell repertoires in COVID-19. At the level of the study: Donors in the United States, Italy and Spain gave samples during acute or convalescent COVID-19. In each case, the material was cDNA or gDNA derived from T cells, B-cell-depleted T cells, or PBMCs.

The CDR3 totals 14 residues. The V and J ends lost 4 bases and 5 bases respectively, with 14 bases between them. Germline CDR1 reads MNHEY; CDR2 reads SVGAGI. Original analysis: Quantification of nucleated cells was approximated via reference gene primer amplification. Sequenced by immunoSEQ multiplex PCR; TCRdb stores in-frame clones only, minus some. D and trimming were read from the DNA, whereas the V and J calls and clone size are those reported in that table. Of roughly 130,000 clones in the sample, roughly 86% are singletons; the top ten hold 3% to 4%. The V and J genes are TRBV6-5 and TRBJ1-2; D perhaps matches TRBD1 (5 bases). The source material was peripheral blood. The receptor's source is a woman aged 55-70 years with acute or convalescent COVID-19. The DNA for the CDR3 is TGTGCCAGCAGTTCTCCCAGGGTGGGGTATGGCTACACCTTC. Translated: CASSSPRVGYGYTF.